This T cell receptor beta chain was observed in a study of blood T cell repertoires in COVID-19 (dated by TCRdb to about 2020). Notes on the research overall: The collaborator samples originated in the United States, Italy and Spain and spanned the acute and convalescent phases of COVID-19. Subjects who had been exposed to COVID-19, were actively infected with it, or had recovered from it provided the deeply sampled blood TCRbeta repertoires that made up the dataset. Samples were obtained from the ongoing ImmuneRACE study (first 160 participants) and from about 1,300 subjects provided by 6 global collaborators. A de-identified subject ID, COVID-19 status, age in years and sex were almost always included in the sample metadata. A freely available public database, intended as a resource for researchers studying the immune response to SARS-CoV-2, is where the repertoires were released. Where HLA class I and class II types were available, the types were taken from metadata supplied by the sample provider, not from assay-based typing. The prospective study material was composed of cDNA or gDNA derived from T cells, B-cell-depleted T cells, or PBMCs.

TCRbeta CDR3 regions were amplified from genomic DNA by means of the immunoSEQ Assay, a bias-controlled multiplex PCR. Turning to the authors' computational methods: The number of nucleated cells in each sample was estimated from the amplification of reference gene primers within the assay. Sequence reads were collapsed and filtered to measure the absolute abundance of every unique TCRbeta CDR3 rearrangement. For each sample, productive Simpson clonality was calculated as the square root of Simpson's diversity index over productive rearrangements. TCRdb obtained this table from immuneACCESS and retained in-frame rearrangements with V and J assigned. These tables miss some clones; where compared with another copy, unresolved V genes account for less than half of the shortfall, and the remainder is unexplained. D and trimming come from the DNA, and the V and J calls and clone size come from that table. Present in this sample are about 85,000 clones, about 90% of which were seen just once. Of the sample, roughly 4.5% falls within the top ten clones.

Study-wide conclusions, independent of this receptor: How much clinical and demographic metadata was included differed by source and by participant, and the metadata was provided uncurated.

Whole blood was collected in K2EDTA tubes by collaborating institutions according to the institutions' own protocols. For TCRbeta analysis, collaborators shipped samples in one of three forms: frozen whole blood, isolated PBMCs, or DNA extracted from either of those sample types. The germline V gene (reference sequence) specifies SGHKS as CDR1 and YYEKEE as CDR2. The CDR3 contains 17 residues, cysteine and phenylalanine counted. The only DNA kept is the CDR3, 51 bases in frame from the first base. Germline trimming: 0 bases from V, 2 bases from J; junction bases outside gene matches: 9. About this clone: Its specific antigen is unknown. The input lacks base qualities; no much larger clone sits a single base away.

The sequence was obtained from an elderly woman with active or convalescent COVID-19. This receptor chain uses TRBV5-5 and TRBJ2-3; 7 central bases correspond to TRBD2. The sample comprised peripheral blood. The DNA sequence follows: TGTGCCAGCAGCTTGGTTTACCGGGACTACCTCACAGATACGCAGTATTTT. This codes for CASSLVYRDYLTDTQYF.